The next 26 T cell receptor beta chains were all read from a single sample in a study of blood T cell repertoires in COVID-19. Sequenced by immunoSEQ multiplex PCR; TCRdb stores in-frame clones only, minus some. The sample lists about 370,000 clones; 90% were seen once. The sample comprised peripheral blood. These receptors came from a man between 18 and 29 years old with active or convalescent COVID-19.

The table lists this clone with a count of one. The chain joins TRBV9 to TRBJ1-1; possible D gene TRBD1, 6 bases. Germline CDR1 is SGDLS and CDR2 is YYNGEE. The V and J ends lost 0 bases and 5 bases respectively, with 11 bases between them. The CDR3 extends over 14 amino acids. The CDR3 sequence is CASSVGGPQTEAFF. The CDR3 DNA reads TGTGCCAGCAGCGTAGGGGGGCCCCAGACTGAAGCTTTCTTT.

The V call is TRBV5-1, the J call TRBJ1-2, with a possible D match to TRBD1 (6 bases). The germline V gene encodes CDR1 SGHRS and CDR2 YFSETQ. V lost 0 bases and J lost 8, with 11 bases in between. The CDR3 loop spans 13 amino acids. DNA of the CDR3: TGCGCCAGCAGCTTGGACAGGGCGATAGGCTACACCTTC. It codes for CASSLDRAIGYTF.

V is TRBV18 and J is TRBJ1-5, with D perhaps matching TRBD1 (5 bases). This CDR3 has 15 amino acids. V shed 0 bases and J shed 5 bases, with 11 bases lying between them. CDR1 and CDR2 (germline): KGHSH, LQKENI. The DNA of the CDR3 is TGTGCCAGCTCACCACCGGGCGGGGGAGATCAGCCCCAGCATTTT. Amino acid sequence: CASSPPGGGDQPQHF.

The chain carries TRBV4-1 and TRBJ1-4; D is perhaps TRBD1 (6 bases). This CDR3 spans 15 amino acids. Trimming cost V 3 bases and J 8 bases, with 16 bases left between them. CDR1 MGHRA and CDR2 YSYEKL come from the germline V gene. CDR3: CASSHPGESGEKLFF. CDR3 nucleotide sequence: TGCGCCAGCAGCCACCCAGGGGAGAGTGGCGAAAAACTGTTTTTT.

As DNA, the CDR3 is TGTGCCAGCAAAGTAGACTCTTACTCTGGAAACACCATATATTTT. Protein product: CASKVDSYSGNTIYF. The gene calls are TRBV6-5 and TRBJ1-3; D is ambiguous. V lost 7 bases, J lost 0 bases, and 13 bases lay in between. Looked up from germline, CDR1 is MNHEY and CDR2 is SVGAGI. The CDR3 sequence is 15 residues long.

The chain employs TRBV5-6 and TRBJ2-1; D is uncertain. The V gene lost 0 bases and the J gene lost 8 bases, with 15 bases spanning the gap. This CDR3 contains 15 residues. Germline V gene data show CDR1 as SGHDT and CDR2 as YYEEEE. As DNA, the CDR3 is TGTGCCAGCAGCTTGGCTGGCGCGGAACGGGATGAGCAGTTCTTC. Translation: CASSLAGAERDEQFF.

The CDR3 protein is CASSLISSYNSPLHF. The CDR3 region has the DNA TGTGCCAGCAGCTTAATTAGCTCCTATAATTCACCCCTCCACTTT. The V gene is TRBV7-9, the J gene TRBJ1-6; the D is unclear. This CDR3 has 15 residues. The V end lost 2 bases, the J end lost 0 bases, and 5 bases lay between the germline ends. Germline lookup yields CDR1 SEHNR and CDR2 FQNEAQ (reference sequence).

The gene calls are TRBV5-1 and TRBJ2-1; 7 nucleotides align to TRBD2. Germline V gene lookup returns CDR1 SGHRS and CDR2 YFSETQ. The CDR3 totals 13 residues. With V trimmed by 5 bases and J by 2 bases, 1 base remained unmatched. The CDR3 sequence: CASRLATYNEQFF. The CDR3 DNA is TGCGCCAGCAGACTAGCGACCTACAATGAGCAGTTCTTC.

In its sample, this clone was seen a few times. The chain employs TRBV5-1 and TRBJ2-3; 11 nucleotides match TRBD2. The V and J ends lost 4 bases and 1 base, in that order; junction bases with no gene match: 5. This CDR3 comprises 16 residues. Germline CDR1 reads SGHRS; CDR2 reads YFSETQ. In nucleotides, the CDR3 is TGCGCCAGCAGCCGTAAACTAGCGGGGGGCACAGATACGCAGTATTTT. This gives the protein CASSRKLAGGTDTQYF.

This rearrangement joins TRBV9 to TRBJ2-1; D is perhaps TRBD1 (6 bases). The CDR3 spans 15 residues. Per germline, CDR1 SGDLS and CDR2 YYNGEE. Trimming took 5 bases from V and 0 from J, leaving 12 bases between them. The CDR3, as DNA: TGTGCCAGCAGGAAAGGGGGAAGCTCCTACAATGAGCAGTTCTTC. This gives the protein CASRKGGSSYNEQFF.

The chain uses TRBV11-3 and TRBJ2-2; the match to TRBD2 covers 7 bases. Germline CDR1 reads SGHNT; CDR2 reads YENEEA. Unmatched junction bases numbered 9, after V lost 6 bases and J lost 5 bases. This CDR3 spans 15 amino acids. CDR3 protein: CASSPSGVWTGELFF. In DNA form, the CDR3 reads TGTGCCAGCAGTCCCAGCGGGGTATGGACCGGGGAGCTGTTTTTT. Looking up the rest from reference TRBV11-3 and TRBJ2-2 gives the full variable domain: EAGVVQSPRYKIIEKKQPVAFWCNPISGHNTLYWYLQNLGQGPELLIRYENEEAVDDSQLPKDRFSAERLKGVDSTLKIQPAELGDSAVYLCASSPSGVWTGELFFGEGSRLTVL.

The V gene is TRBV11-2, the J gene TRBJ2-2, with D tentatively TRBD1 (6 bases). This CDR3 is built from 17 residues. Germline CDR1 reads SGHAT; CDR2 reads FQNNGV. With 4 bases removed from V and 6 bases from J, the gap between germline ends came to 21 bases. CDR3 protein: CASSSTTGTFLAGELFF. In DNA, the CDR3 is TGTGCCAGCAGCTCCACCACCGGGACATTTTTGGCCGGGGAGCTGTTTTTT. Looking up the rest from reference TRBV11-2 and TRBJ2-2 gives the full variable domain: EAGVAQSPRYKIIEKRQSVAFWCNPISGHATLYWYQQILGQGPKLLIQFQNNGVVDDSQLPKDRFSAERLKGVDSTLKIQPAKLEDSAVYLCASSSTTGTFLAGELFFGEGSRLTVL.

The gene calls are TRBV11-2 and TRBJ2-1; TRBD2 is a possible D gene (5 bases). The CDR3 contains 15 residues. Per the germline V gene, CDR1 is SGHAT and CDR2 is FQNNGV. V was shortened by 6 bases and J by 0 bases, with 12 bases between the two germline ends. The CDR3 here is CASRDPGTSYNEQFF. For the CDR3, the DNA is TGTGCCAGCAGGGACCCGGGAACCTCCTACAATGAGCAGTTCTTC. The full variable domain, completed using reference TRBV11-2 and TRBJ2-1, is EAGVAQSPRYKIIEKRQSVAFWCNPISGHATLYWYQQILGQGPKLLIQFQNNGVVDDSQLPKDRFSAERLKGVDSTLKIQPAKLEDSAVYLCASRDPGTSYNEQFFGPGTRLTVL.

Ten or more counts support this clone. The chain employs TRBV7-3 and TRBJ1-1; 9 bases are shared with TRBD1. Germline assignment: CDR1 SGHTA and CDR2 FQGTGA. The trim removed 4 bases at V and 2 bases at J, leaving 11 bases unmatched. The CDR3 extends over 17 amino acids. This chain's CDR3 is CASSSNVPGQGNTEAFF. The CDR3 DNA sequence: TGTGCCAGCAGCTCAAATGTTCCGGGACAGGGTAACACTGAAGCTTTCTTT.

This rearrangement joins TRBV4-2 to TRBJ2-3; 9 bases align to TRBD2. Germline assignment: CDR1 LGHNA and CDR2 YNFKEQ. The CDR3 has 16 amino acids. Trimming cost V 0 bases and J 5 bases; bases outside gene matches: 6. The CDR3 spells CASSQDWGLARDTQYF. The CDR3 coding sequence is TGTGCCAGCAGCCAAGATTGGGGACTAGCAAGAGATACGCAGTATTTT.

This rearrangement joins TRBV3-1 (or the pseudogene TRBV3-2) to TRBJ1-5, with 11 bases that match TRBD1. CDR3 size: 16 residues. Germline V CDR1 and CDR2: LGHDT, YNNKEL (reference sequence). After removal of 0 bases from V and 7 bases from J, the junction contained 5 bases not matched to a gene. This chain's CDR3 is CASSQDRGTGGQPQHF. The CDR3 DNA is TGTGCCAGCAGCCAAGATCGGGGGACAGGGGGACAGCCCCAGCATTTT.

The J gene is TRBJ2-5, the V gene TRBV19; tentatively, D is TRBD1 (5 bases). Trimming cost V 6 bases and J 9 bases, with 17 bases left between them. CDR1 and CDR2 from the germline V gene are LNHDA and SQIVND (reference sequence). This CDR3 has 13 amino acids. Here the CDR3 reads CASSPRAYDAQYF. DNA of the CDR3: TGTGCCAGTAGCCCCAGGGCCTATGATGCCCAGTACTTC.

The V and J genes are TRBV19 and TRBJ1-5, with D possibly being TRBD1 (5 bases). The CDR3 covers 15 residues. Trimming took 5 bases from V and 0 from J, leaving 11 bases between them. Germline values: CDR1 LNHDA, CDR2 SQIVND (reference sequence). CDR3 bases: TGTGCCAGTAGTTTGCCCAGGGTTAGCAATCAGCCCCAGCATTTT. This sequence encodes CASSLPRVSNQPQHF.

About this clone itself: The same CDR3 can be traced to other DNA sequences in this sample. The CDR3 DNA reads TGTGCCAGCAGTCTCAGCTATGGCTACACCTTC. The encoded protein is CASSLSYGYTF. The chain couples TRBV28 to TRBJ1-2, with D uncertain. Germline V gives CDR1 MDHEN, CDR2 SYDVKM. Trimming took off 5 bases at V and 4 bases at J, with 5 bases between the two ends. CDR3 length equals 11 residues.

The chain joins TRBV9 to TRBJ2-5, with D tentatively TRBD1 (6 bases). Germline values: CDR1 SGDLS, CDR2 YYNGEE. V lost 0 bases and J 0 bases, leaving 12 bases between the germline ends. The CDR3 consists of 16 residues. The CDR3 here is CASSVGQGMYQETQYF. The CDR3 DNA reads TGTGCCAGCAGCGTAGGGCAGGGGATGTACCAAGAGACCCAGTACTTC.

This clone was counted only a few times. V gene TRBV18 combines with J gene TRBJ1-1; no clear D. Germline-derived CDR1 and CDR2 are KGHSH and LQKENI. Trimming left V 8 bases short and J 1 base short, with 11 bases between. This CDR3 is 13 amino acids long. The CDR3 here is CASLLSGNTEAFF. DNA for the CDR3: TGTGCCAGCCTTCTCTCAGGGAACACTGAAGCTTTCTTT.

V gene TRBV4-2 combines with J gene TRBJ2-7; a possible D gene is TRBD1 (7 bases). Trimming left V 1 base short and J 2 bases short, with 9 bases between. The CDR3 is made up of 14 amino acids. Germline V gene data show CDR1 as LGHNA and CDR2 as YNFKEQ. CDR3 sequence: CASSQAGGPYEQYF. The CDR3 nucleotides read TGTGCCAGCAGCCAAGCAGGGGGGCCCTACGAGCAGTACTTC.

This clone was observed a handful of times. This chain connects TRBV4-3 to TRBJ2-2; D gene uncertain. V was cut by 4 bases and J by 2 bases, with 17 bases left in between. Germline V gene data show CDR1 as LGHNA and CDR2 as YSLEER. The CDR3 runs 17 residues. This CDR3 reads CASSLSSDSPNTGELFF. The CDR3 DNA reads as TGCGCCAGCAGCCTATCATCCGATAGCCCCAACACCGGGGAGCTGTTTTTT.

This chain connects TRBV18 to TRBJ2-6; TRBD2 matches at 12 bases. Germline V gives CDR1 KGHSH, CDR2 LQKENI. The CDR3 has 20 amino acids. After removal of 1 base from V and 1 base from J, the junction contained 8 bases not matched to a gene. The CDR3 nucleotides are TGTGCCAGCTCACCACAGGGACTAGCGGGTAGTCCATCTGGGGCCAACGTCCTGACTTTC. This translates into CASSPQGLAGSPSGANVLTF.

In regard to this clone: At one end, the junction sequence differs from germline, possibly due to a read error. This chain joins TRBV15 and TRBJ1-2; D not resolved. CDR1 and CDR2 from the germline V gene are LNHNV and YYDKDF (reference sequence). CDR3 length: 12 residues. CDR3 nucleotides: TGTGCCACCAGCAGAGTGGACTACGGCTACACCTTC. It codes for CATSRVDYGYTF.

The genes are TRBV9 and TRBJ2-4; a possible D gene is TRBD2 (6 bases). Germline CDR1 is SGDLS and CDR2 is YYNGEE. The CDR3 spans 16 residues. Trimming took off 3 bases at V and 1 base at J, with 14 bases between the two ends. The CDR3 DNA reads TGTGCCAGCAGCGAAGGGCCCGCGGGGGCCAAAAACATTCAGTACTTC. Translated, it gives CASSEGPAGAKNIQYF. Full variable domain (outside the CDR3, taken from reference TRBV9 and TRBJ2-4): DSGVTQTPKHLITATGQRVTLRCSPRSGDLSVYWYQQSLDQGLQFLIQYYNGEERAKGNILERFSAQQFPDLHSELNLSSLELGDSALYFCASSEGPAGAKNIQYFGAGTRLSVL.